The 11 T cell receptor beta chains in this list originate from one sample, sequenced in a study of control samples from healthy donors and cancer patients. The assay was immunoSEQ multiplex PCR, and TCRdb's table has in-frame clones only and misses some. The repertoire consists of 150,000 or so clones, with 91% occurring once and the leading ten covering around 7.3%. The sample was blood. These receptors were collected from a man aged 18 to 29 in good health.

This chain uses TRBV7-9 with TRBJ1-6; D is undetermined. The V end was cut by 6 bases, the J end by 4 bases, with 13 bases between. From germline, CDR1 is SEHNR and CDR2 FQNEAQ (reference sequence). This CDR3 is built from 15 residues. CDR3 DNA sequence: TGTGCCAGCAGGACGGACGGAGGTTATAATTCACCCCTCCACTTT. Encoded protein: CASRTDGGYNSPLHF.

The chain joins TRBV27 to TRBJ1-4, with D possibly TRBD1 on 5 matching bases. Germline CDR1 and CDR2: MNHEY and SMNVEV (reference sequence). Trimming pared 6 bases from V and 5 bases from J, leaving 13 bases between. CDR3 length equals 14 residues. The DNA for the CDR3 is TGTGCCAGCAGGCCGACTTGGGGGAATGAAAAACTGTTTTTT. The encoded protein is CASRPTWGNEKLFF.

The chain recombines TRBV29-1 with TRBJ1-1, with unresolved D. The CDR3 totals 11 residues. Germline V gene lookup returns CDR1 SQVTM and CDR2 ANQGSEA. V was pared by 1 base and J by 8 bases, with 8 bases between. The CDR3 DNA is TGCAGCGTTGAAGGGTCACCAGAAGCTTTCTTT. As protein: CSVEGSPEAFF.

This rearrangement joins TRBV3-1 (or the pseudogene TRBV3-2) to TRBJ1-1; 8 bases are shared with TRBD1. Germline CDR1 is LGHDT and CDR2 is YNNKEL (reference sequence). Trimming removed 1 base from V and 4 bases from J; junction bases left unmatched: 11. The CDR3 sequence is 17 residues long. CDR3 in DNA: TGTGCCAGCAGCCAAGTATCGGGGAGGACAGGGACCACTGAAGCTTTCTTT. Encoded protein: CASSQVSGRTGTTEAFF.

The CDR3 coding sequence is TGTGCCAGTAGTATAACGGGACAGGGAACGTTCAATCAGCCCCAGCATTTT. This codes for CASSITGQGTFNQPQHF. The chain has TRBV19 and TRBJ1-5; TRBD1 matches at 9 bases. The CDR3 runs to 17 residues. Losses at the gene ends were 2 bases for V and 3 bases for J; bases not matched to a gene: 8. Germline assignment: CDR1 LNHDA and CDR2 SQIVND (reference sequence).

V gene TRBV18 combines with J gene TRBJ2-3; the match to TRBD2 covers 8 bases. This CDR3 has 15 amino acids. V lost 3 bases to trimming and J lost 4 bases; unmatched junction nucleotides: 6. From germline, CDR1 is KGHSH and CDR2 LQKENI. The CDR3 DNA sequence: TGTGCCAGCTCACCCCAACATAGCGGGGCAGATACGCAGTATTTT. It encodes CASSPQHSGADTQYF.

This rearrangement joins TRBV19 to TRBJ1-2; D not resolved. With 9 bases removed from V and 3 bases from J, the gap between germline ends came to 11 bases. Germline V lookup: CDR1 LNHDA, CDR2 SQIVND (reference sequence). CDR3 length equals 12 residues. Here the CDR3 DNA reads TGTGCCAGAAGTGGGGAGGACTATGGCTACACCTTC. Amino acids: CARSGEDYGYTF.

In its sample, this clone was seen a few times. This chain joins TRBV9 and TRBJ2-4; D is unresolved. This CDR3 has 14 amino acids. Germline V gene sequence: CDR1 SGDLS, CDR2 YYNGEE. Trimming stripped 4 bases from V and 2 bases from J, with 10 bases between. DNA for the CDR3: TGTGCCAGCAGCCCCCAGGAGACCAAAAACATTCAGTACTTC. Its translation: CASSPQETKNIQYF.

The chain has TRBV2 and TRBJ2-1; TRBD2 matches at 9 bases. The CDR3 spans 15 residues. V lost 6 bases and J lost 5; bases outside the gene matches: 8. Germline values: CDR1 SNHLY, CDR2 FYNNEI. CDR3 nucleotides: TGTGCCAGCAGGAGGGAGGCTAGCGGGGACAATGAGCAGTTCTTC. Its protein product is CASRREASGDNEQFF.

CDR3 sequence: CASSSRTGPNTEAFF. The CDR3 region has the DNA TGCGCCAGCAGCTCCCGGACAGGTCCGAACACTGAAGCTTTCTTT. The J gene is TRBJ1-1, the V gene TRBV5-1, with 7 bases fitting TRBD1. CDR3 length: 15 amino acids. Germline lookup yields CDR1 SGHRS and CDR2 YFSETQ. With 3 bases clipped from V and 1 base from J, the junction kept 6 bases outside the gene matches.

The chain carries TRBV7-3 and TRBJ2-7, with 7 bases that match TRBD2. J lost 2 bases, V lost 2 bases, and 3 bases had no gene match. CDR3 size: 14 residues. Germline V gene data show CDR1 as SGHTA and CDR2 as FQGTGA. The CDR3 protein is CASSLQGGTYEQYF. CDR3 in DNA: TGTGCCAGCAGCTTACAGGGAGGGACCTACGAGCAGTACTTC.